This T cell receptor (beta chain) stems from a study of T cell responses to AZD1222 COVID-19 vaccine. Whole-study findings and limits: The donors showed a predominance of white British ancestry and of females, with possible underestimation of clonal diversity. Increases in Spike-specific TCR breadth and depth were seen after two AZD1222 doses.

A remark on this clone: No antigen is known for it.

This table comes from immunoSEQ multiplex PCR, and its TCRdb copy is limited to in-frame clones, with some not included. The table shows about 81,000 clones, with about 82% occurring only once. V was pared by 4 bases and J by 3 bases, with 7 bases of the junction left unmatched. The CDR3 totals 15 residues. Germline V lookup: CDR1 KGHDR, CDR2 SFDVKD. This sequence originates from an adult who received the AZD1222 COVID-19 vaccine. Sequences were derived from peripheral blood, sampled 28 days after the second AZD1222 dose. V usage is TRBV24-1 and J usage is TRBJ2-7, with 8 bases aligning to TRBD1. CDR3 nucleotide sequence: TGTGCCACCAGTGACCCGACAGGGGACCTCTACGAGCAGTACTTC. This gives the protein CATSDPTGDLYEQYF.